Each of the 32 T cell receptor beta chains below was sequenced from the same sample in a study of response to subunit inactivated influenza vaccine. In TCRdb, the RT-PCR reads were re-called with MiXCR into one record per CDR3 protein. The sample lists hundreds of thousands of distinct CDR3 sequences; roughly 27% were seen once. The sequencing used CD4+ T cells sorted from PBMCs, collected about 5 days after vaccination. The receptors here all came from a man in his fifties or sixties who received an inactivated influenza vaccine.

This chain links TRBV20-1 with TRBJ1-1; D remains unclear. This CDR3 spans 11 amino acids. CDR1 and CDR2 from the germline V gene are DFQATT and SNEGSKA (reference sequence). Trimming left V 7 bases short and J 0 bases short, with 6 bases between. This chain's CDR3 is CSETVNTEAFF. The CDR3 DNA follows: TGCAGTGAGACCGTGAACACTGAAGCTTTCTTT.

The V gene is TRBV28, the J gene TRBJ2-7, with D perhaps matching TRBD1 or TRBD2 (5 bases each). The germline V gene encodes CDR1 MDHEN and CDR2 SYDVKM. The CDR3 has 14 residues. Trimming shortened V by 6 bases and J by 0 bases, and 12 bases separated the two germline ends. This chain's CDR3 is CASREPGSSYEQYF. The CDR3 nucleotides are TGTGCCAGCAGAGAACCAGGGAGCTCCTACGAGCAGTACTTC.

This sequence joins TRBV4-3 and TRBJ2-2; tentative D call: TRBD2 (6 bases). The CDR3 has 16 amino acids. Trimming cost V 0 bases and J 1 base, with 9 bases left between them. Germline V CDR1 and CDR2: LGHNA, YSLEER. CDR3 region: CASSQDFGGNTGELFF. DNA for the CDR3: TGCGCCAGCAGCCAAGATTTCGGGGGGAACACCGGGGAGCTGTTTTTT.

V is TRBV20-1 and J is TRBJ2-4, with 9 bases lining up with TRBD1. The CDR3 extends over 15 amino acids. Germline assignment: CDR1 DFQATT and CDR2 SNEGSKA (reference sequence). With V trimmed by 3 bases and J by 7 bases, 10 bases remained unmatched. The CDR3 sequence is CSARGTGGALNIQYF. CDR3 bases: TGCAGTGCTAGGGGTACAGGGGGCGCTTTGAACATTCAGTACTTC.

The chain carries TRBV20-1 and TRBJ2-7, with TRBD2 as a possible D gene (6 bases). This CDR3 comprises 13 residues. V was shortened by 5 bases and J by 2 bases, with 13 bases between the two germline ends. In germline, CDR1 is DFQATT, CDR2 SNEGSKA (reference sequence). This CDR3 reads CSAYSGLTYEQYF. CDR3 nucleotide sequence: TGCAGTGCTTATAGCGGTCTTACCTACGAGCAGTACTTC.

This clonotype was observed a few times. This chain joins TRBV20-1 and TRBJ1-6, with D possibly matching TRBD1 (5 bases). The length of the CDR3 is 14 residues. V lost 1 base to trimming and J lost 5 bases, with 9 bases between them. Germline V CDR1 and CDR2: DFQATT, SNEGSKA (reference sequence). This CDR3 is CSARGGSNNSPLHF. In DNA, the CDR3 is TGCAGTGCTAGAGGGGGGTCCAATAATTCACCCCTCCACTTT.

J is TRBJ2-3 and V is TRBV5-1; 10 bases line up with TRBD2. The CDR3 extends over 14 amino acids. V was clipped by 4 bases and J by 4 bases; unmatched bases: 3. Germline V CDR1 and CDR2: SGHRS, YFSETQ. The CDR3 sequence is CASSAGTSADTQYF. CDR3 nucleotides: TGCGCCAGCAGCGCCGGGACTAGCGCAGATACGCAGTATTTT.

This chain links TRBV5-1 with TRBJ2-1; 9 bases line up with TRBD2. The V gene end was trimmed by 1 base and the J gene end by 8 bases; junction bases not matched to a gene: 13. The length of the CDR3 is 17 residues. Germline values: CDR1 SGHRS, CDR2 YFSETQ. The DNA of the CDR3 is TGCGCCAGCAGCTTGATAGCGGGGGAGATACACTCCCATGAGCAGTTCTTC. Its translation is CASSLIAGEIHSHEQFF.

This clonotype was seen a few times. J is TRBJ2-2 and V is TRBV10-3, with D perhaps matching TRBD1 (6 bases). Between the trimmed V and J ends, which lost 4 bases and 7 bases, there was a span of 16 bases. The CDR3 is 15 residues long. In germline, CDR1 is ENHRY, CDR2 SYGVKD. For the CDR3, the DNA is TGTGCCATCAGTGCTCGAAGGGGGTTGGACGGGGAGCTGTTTTTT. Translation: CAISARRGLDGELFF.

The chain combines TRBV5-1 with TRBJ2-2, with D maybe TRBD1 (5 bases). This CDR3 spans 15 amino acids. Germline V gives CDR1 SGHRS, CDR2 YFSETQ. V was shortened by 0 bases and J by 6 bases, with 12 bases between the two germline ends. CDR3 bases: TGCGCCAGCAGCTTGGTTCCAGGGCGCGCCGGGGAGCTGTTTTTT. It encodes CASSLVPGRAGELFF.

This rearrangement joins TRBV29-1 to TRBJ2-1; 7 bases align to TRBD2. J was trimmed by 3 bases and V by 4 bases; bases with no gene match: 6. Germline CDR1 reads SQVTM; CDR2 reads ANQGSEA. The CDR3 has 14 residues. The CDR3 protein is CSVGGGRNYNEQFF. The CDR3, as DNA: TGCAGCGTTGGGGGCGGGAGAAACTACAATGAGCAGTTCTTC.

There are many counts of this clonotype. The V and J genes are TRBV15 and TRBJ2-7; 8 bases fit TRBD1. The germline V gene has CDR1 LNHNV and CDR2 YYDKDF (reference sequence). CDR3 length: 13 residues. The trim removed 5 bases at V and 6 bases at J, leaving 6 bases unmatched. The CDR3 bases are TGTGCCACCAGCGGCCGGACAGGGAGCGAGCAGTACTTC. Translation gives CATSGRTGSEQYF.

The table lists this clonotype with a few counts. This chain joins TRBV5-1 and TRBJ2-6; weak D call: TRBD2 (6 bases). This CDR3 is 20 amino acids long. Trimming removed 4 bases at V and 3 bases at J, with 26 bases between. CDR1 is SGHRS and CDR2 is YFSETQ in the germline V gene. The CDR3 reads CASSHPPGSPPLYGANVLTF. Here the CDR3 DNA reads TGCGCCAGCAGCCATCCCCCCGGGAGCCCACCTCTTTATGGGGCCAACGTCCTGACTTTC. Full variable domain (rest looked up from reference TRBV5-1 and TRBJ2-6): KAGVTQTPRYLIKTRGQQVTLSCSPISGHRSVSWYQQTPGQGLQFLFEYFSETQRNKGNFPGRFSGRQFSNSRSEMNVSTLELGDSALYLCASSHPPGSPPLYGANVLTFGAGSRLTVL.

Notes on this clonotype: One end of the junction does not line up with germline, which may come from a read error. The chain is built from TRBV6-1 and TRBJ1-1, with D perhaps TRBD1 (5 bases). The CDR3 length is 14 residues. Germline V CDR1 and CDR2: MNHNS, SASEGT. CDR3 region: CASSEARDGRSTVF. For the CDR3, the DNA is TGTGCCAGCAGTGAAGCTCGGGACGGACGTTCTACGGTCTTT.

The CDR3 DNA is TGTGCCAGCAGCCCAATCGGAACTTTTAAGCAGTTCTTC. Amino acid sequence: CASSPIGTFKQFF. The chain links TRBV11-2 to TRBJ2-1; no definite D call. The germline CDR1 and CDR2 sequences are SGHAT and FQNNGV. With 5 bases removed from V and 11 bases from J, the gap between germline ends came to 16 bases. CDR3 length: 13 residues.

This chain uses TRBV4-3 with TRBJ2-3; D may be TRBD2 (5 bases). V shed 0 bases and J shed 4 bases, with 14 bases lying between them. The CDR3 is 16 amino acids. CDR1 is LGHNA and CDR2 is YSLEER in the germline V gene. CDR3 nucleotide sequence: TGCGCCAGCAGCCAAGATCACGGGTTGAGGGCAGATACGCAGTATTTT. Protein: CASSQDHGLRADTQYF.

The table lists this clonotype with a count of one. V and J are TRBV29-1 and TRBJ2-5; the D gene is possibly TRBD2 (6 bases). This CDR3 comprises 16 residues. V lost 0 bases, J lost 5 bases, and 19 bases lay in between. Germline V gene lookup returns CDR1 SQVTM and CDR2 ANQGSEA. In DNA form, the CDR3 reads TGCAGCGTTGAAGAAGTATTTTTGCGGGGATTGGAGACCCAGTACTTC. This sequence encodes CSVEEVFLRGLETQYF.

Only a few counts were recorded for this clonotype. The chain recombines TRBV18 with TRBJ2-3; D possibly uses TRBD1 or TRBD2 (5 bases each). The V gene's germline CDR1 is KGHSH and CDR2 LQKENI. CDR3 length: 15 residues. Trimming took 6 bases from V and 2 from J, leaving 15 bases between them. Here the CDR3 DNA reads TGTGCCAGCTCCTTCTTGAGGGGAGACACAGATACGCAGTATTTT. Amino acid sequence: CASSFLRGDTDTQYF.

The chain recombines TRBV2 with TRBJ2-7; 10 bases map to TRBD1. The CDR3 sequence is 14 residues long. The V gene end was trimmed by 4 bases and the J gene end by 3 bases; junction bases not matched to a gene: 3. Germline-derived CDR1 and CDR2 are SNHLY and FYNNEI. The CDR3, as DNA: TGTGCCAGCAGTGGCCGGGACAGGGGCTACGAGCAGTACTTC. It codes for CASSGRDRGYEQYF.

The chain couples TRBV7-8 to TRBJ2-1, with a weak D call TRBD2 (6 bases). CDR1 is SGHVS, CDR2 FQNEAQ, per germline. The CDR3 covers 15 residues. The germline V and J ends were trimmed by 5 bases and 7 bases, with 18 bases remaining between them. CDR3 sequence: CASSRERLAWNEQFF. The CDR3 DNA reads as TGTGCCAGCAGCCGAGAGAGGCTAGCGTGGAATGAGCAGTTCTTC.

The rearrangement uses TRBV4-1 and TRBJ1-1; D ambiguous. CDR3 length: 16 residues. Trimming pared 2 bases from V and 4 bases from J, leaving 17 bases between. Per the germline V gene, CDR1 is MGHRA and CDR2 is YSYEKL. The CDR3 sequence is CASSQQKSTAFTEAFF. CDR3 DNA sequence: TGCGCCAGCAGCCAACAAAAATCCACAGCATTCACTGAAGCTTTCTTT.

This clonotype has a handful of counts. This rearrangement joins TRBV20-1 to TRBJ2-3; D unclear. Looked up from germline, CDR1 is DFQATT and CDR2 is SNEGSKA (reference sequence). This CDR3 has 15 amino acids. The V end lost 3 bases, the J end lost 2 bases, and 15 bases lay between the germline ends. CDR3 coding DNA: TGCAGTGCTAGTCGGCTAACAAGCCTCACAGATACGCAGTATTTT. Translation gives CSASRLTSLTDTQYF.

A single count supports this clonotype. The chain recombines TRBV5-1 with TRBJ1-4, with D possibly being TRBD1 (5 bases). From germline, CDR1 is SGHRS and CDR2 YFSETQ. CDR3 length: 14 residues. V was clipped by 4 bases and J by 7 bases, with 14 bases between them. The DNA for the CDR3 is TGCGCCAGCAGCGAAGGGACCTGGGGTGAAAAACTGTTTTTT. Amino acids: CASSEGTWGEKLFF.

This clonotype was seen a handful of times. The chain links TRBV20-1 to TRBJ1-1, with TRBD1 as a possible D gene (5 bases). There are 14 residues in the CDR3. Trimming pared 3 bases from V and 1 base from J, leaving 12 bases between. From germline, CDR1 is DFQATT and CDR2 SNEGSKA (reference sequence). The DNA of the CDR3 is TGCAGTGCTAGGCCAGGGCTTAAGAACACTGAAGCTTTCTTT. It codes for CSARPGLKNTEAFF.

In nucleotides, the CDR3 is TGCGCCAGCAGCGACGAGGGACAGTTCACCTACGAGCAGTACTTC. It yields the protein CASSDEGQFTYEQYF. V usage is TRBV5-1 and J usage is TRBJ2-7; 7 bases map to TRBD1. With 4 bases clipped from V and 2 bases from J, the junction kept 9 bases outside the gene matches. Looked up from germline, CDR1 is SGHRS and CDR2 is YFSETQ. The CDR3 runs to 15 residues.

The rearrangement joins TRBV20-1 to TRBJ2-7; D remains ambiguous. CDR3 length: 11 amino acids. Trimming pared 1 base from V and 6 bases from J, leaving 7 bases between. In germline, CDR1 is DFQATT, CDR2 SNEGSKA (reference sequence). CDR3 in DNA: TGCAGTGCTAGAGCAGCGCCCGAGCAGTACTTC. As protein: CSARAAPEQYF.

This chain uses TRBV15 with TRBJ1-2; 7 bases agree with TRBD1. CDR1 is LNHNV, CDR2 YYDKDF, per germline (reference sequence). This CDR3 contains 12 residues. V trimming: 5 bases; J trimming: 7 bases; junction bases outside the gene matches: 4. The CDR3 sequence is CATSARQGGYTF. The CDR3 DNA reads TGTGCCACCAGCGCCCGACAGGGTGGCTACACCTTC.

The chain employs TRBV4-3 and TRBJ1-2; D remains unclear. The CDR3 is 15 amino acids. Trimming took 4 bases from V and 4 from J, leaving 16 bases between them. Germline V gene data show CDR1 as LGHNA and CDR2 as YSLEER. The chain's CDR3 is CASSRKVPWPYGYTF. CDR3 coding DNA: TGCGCCAGCAGCCGCAAAGTTCCGTGGCCCTATGGCTACACCTTC.

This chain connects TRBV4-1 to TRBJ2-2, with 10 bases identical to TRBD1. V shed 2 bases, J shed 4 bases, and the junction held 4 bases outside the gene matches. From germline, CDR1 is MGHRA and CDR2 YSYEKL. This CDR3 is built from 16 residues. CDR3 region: CASSQSRTGGTGELFF. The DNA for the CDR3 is TGCGCCAGCAGCCAAAGTCGGACAGGGGGCACCGGGGAGCTGTTTTTT.

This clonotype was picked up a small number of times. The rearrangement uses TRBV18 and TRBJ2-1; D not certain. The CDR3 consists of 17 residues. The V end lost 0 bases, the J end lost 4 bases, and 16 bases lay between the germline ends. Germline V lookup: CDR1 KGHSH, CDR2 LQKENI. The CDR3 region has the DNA TGTGCCAGCTCACCACCCCGTCAGACACCTAATTACAATGAGCAGTTCTTC. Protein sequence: CASSPPRQTPNYNEQFF.

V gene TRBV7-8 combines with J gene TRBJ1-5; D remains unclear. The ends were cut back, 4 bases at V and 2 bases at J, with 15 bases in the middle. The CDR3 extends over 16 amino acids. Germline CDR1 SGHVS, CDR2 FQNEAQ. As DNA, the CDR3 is TGTGCCAGCAGCTCCCGGAACGGGCCGGGCAATCAGCCCCAGCATTTT. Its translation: CASSSRNGPGNQPQHF.

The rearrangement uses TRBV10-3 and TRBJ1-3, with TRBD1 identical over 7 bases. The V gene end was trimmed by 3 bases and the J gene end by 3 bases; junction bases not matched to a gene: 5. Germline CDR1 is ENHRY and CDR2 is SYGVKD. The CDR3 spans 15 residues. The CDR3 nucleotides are TGTGCCATCAGTGATACAGGGGTCGGTGGAAACACCATATATTTT. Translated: CAISDTGVGGNTIYF.